This T cell receptor beta chain was retrieved from a study of blood T cells in healthy people across ages. This clonotype was recorded at least ten times. What it binds is not known. Germline V gene data show CDR1 as MNHEY and CDR2 as SVGEGT. V was cut by 5 bases and J by 0 bases, with 13 bases left in between. This CDR3 is built from 15 residues. In terms of origin and age, donors were healthy Caucasian individuals from Russia aged about 6 to 95. Whole-study findings and limits: Changes seen in expanded clonotypes were possibly confounded by donor CMV status left unknown. Strong correlation linked observed beta diversity and percent naive T cells.

Through a sample-barcoded 5' primer and a J-beta primer mix, a second PCR was run for roughly 7 to 12 cycles. Every cDNA molecule carried a tag from a template-switch adaptor bearing 12 random nucleotides. TCRdb passed the 5' RACE reads through MiXCR, listing each CDR3 protein once. The sample shows around 870,000 distinct CDR3 sequences, 25% to 35% of them seen only once. Material for sequencing was blood. The clonotype was recovered from a woman aged 80 or older in good health. The chain couples TRBV6-2 or TRBV6-3 to TRBJ2-5; D might be TRBD2 (6 bases). DNA of the CDR3: TGTGCCAGCAGTACTCCCCGGGACTACCAAGAGACCCAGTACTTC. It translates to CASSTPRDYQETQYF.